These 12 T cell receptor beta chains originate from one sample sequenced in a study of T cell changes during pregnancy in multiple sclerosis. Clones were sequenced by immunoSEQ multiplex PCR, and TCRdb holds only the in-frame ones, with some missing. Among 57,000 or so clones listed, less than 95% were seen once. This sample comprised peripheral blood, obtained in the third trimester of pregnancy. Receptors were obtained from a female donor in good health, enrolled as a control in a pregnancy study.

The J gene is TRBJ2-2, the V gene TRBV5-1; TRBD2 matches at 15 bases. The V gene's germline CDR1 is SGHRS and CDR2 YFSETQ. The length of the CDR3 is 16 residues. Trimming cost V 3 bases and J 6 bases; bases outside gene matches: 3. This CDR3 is CASSSGLAGGSGELFF. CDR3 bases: TGCGCCAGCAGCTCGGGACTAGCGGGAGGATCCGGGGAGCTGTTTTTT.

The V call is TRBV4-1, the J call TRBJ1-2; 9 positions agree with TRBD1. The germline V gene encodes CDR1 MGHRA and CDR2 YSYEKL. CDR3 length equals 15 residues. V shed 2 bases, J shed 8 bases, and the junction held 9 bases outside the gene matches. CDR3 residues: CASSQHLGQGDGYTF. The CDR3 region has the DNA TGCGCCAGCAGCCAACACTTGGGACAGGGTGACGGCTACACCTTC.

This CDR3 reads CATSSTLGQGAGYTF. The CDR3 DNA follows: TGTGCCACCAGCAGTACTTTAGGACAGGGGGCAGGCTACACCTTC. V and J are TRBV15 and TRBJ1-2, with 11 nucleotides matching TRBD1. CDR1 is LNHNV and CDR2 is YYDKDF in the germline V gene (reference sequence). V trimming: 3 bases; J trimming: 8 bases; junction bases outside the gene matches: 8. The CDR3 contains 15 residues.

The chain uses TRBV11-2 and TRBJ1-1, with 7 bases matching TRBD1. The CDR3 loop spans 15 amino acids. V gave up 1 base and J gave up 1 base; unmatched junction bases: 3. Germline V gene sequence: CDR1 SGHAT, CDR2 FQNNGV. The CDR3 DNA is TGTGCCAGCAGCTTAGCGTCAGGGGGGAACACTGAAGCTTTCTTT. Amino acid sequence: CASSLASGGNTEAFF.

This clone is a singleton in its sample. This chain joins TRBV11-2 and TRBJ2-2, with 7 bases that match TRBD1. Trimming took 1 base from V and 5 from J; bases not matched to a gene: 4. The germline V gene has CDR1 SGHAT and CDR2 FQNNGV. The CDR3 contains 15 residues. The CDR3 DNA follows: TGTGCCAGCAGCTTAGGACAGGGAGATACCGGGGAGCTGTTTTTT. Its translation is CASSLGQGDTGELFF.

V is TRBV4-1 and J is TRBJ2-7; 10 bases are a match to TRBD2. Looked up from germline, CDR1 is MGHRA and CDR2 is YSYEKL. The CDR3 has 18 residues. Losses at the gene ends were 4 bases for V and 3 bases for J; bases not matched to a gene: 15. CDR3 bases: TGCGCCAGCAGCCTCCATTCCCAACGACTAGCGGGCGACTACGAGCAGTACTTC. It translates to CASSLHSQRLAGDYEQYF.

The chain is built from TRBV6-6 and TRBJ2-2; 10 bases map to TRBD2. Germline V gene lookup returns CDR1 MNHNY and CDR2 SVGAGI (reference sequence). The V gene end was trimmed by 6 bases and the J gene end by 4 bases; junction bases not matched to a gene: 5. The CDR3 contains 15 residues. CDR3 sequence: CASSNSGGFTGELFF. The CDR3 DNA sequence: TGTGCCAGCAGCAATAGCGGGGGGTTCACCGGGGAGCTGTTTTTT.

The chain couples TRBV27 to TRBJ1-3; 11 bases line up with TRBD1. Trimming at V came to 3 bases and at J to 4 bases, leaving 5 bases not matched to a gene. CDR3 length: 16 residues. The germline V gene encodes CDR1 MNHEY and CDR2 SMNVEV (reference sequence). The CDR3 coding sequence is TGTGCCAGCAGTTTGTCGGGACAGGGGGTCGGAAACACCATATATTTT. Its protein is CASSLSGQGVGNTIYF.

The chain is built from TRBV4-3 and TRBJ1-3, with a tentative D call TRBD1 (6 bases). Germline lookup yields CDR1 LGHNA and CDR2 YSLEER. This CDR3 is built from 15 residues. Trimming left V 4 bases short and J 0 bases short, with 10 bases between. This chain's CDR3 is CASSPTGRSGNTIYF. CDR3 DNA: TGCGCCAGCAGCCCTACAGGGCGCTCTGGAAACACCATATATTTT.

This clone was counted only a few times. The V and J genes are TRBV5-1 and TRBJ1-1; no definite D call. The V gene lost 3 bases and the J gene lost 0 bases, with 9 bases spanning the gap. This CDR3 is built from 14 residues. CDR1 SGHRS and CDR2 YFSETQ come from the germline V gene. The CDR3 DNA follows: TGCGCCAGCAGCTGGTCCGGGGTGAACACTGAAGCTTTCTTT. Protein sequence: CASSWSGVNTEAFF.

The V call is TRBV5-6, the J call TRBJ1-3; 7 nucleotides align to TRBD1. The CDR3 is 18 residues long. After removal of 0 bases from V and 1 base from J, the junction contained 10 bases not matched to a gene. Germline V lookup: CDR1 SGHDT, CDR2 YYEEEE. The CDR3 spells CASSLGHEQGRSGNTIYF. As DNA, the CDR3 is TGTGCCAGCAGCTTGGGCCATGAACAGGGGAGGTCTGGAAACACCATATATTTT.

The CDR3 loop is CASSLESGYEQYF. The CDR3 DNA reads as TGCGCCAGCAGCTTGGAGTCCGGGTACGAGCAGTACTTC. The chain links TRBV5-1 to TRBJ2-7; unclear D gene. Trimming cost V 0 bases and J 4 bases, with 8 bases left between them. From germline, CDR1 is SGHRS and CDR2 YFSETQ. The CDR3 has 13 residues.